This entry lists 25 T cell receptor beta chains sequenced from one sample in a study of long-term antiretroviral therapy in people with HIV. A v3.0 immunoSEQ assay was performed at survey level. The data were produced by immunoSEQ multiplex PCR, yet TCRdb's version contains in-frame clones alone and is incomplete. The table includes roughly 40,000 clones, about 90% detected once. The sample in question was unsorted PBMCs, obtained 1.2 years after starting antiretroviral therapy. These receptors originate from a woman between 50 and 59 years old with HIV.

A single count supports this clone. V usage is TRBV19 and J usage is TRBJ1-4, with unresolved D. V was cut by 7 bases and J by 8 bases, with 11 bases left in between. The CDR3 length is 12 residues. The germline CDR1 and CDR2 sequences are LNHDA and SQIVND (reference sequence). The CDR3 DNA reads as TGTGCCAGTACCAGGACGATGGAAAAACTGTTTTTT. It encodes CASTRTMEKLFF.

This clone has just one count. The gene calls are TRBV6-1 and TRBJ1-6; a weak D match, TRBD1 (5 bases). The length of the CDR3 is 18 residues. The V end was cut by 2 bases, the J end by 8 bases, with 22 bases between. CDR1 MNHNS and CDR2 SASEGT come from the germline V gene. CDR3 coding DNA: TGTGCCAGCAGTGAAAAAGGCAGGGTAAGGGAACGGGATTCACCCCTCCACTTT. This gives the protein CASSEKGRVRERDSPLHF.

The rearrangement uses TRBV7-2 and TRBJ1-1, with D possibly TRBD1 on 5 matching bases. Germline lookup yields CDR1 SGHTA and CDR2 FQGNSA. V lost 3 bases, J lost 4 bases, and 9 bases lay in between. This CDR3 is 13 amino acids long. CDR3 sequence: CASSFSRGTEAFF. CDR3 nucleotide sequence: TGTGCCAGCAGCTTCAGTAGGGGCACTGAAGCTTTCTTT.

J is TRBJ2-1 and V is TRBV30; possibly TRBD1 for D (6 bases). The CDR3 loop spans 14 amino acids. Looked up from germline, CDR1 is GTSNPN and CDR2 is SVGIG (reference sequence). V gave up 0 bases and J gave up 3 bases, with 9 bases separating them. CDR3 in amino acids: CAWSVRDIYNEQFF. In nucleotides, the CDR3 is TGTGCCTGGAGTGTACGGGACATCTACAATGAGCAGTTCTTC.

This rearrangement joins TRBV5-4 to TRBJ1-2; D may be TRBD1 (6 bases). The CDR3 totals 16 residues. V was clipped by 4 bases and J by 5 bases, with 21 bases between them. Germline V CDR1 and CDR2: SGHNT, YYREEE (reference sequence). CDR3 sequence: CASSPRGGRVGYGYTF. CDR3 DNA: TGTGCCAGCAGCCCTCGGGGGGGCAGAGTTGGATATGGCTACACCTTC.

This clone has just a few counts. The chain combines TRBV9 with TRBJ2-2; 10 bases agree with TRBD1. CDR3 size: 16 residues. J was trimmed by 3 bases and V by 3 bases; bases with no gene match: 5. CDR1 and CDR2 (germline): SGDLS, YYNGEE. CDR3: CASSASDRGDTGELFF. CDR3 coding DNA: TGTGCCAGCAGCGCATCGGACAGGGGGGACACCGGGGAGCTGTTTTTT.

The chain links TRBV25-1 to TRBJ1-1, with D unresolved. Trimming removed 1 base at V and 5 bases at J, with 17 bases between. This CDR3 spans 16 amino acids. CDR1 is MGHDK and CDR2 is SYGVNS in the germline V gene. The CDR3 reads CASSESSVGLRTEAFF. CDR3 bases: TGTGCCAGCAGTGAATCTTCCGTAGGGCTGAGAACTGAAGCTTTCTTT.

The genes are TRBV20-1 and TRBJ1-1; D unclear. Germline CDR1 and CDR2: DFQATT and SNEGSKA (reference sequence). There are 11 residues in the CDR3. V was cut by 6 bases and J by 6 bases, with 11 bases left in between. This CDR3 reads CSAEEAAEAFF. The CDR3 DNA sequence: TGCAGTGCGGAAGAGGCAGCTGAAGCTTTCTTT.

The chain combines TRBV7-2 with TRBJ1-1, with D perhaps matching TRBD1 (5 bases). Germline CDR1 SGHTA, CDR2 FQGNSA. This CDR3 has 14 residues. Between the trimmed V and J ends, which lost 2 bases and 5 bases, there was a span of 12 bases. The chain's CDR3 is CASSLRQGGTEAFF. CDR3 bases: TGTGCCAGCAGCTTACGGCAGGGAGGTACTGAAGCTTTCTTT.

V is TRBV30 and J is TRBJ2-1; D is possibly TRBD1 (6 bases). The CDR3 contains 12 residues. V lost 1 base and J 8 bases, leaving 9 bases between the germline ends. Germline CDR1 GTSNPN, CDR2 SVGIG (reference sequence). In DNA form, the CDR3 reads TGTGCCTGGAGTGCCAGGGGTCATGAGCAGTTCTTC. This gives the protein CAWSARGHEQFF.

This clone was detected only a few times. The chain combines TRBV19 with TRBJ1-1; the D is unclear. Germline V gene sequence: CDR1 LNHDA, CDR2 SQIVND (reference sequence). The CDR3 has 13 amino acids. The germline V and J ends were trimmed by 6 bases and 0 bases, with 8 bases remaining between them. This chain's CDR3 is CASSQTMNTEAFF. The CDR3 DNA reads as TGTGCCAGTAGCCAGACAATGAACACTGAAGCTTTCTTT.

The V gene is TRBV19, the J gene TRBJ1-2, with D maybe TRBD1 (5 bases). This CDR3 is built from 15 residues. Germline values: CDR1 LNHDA, CDR2 SQIVND (reference sequence). The V and J ends lost 3 bases and 4 bases respectively, with 15 bases between them. This chain's CDR3 is CASSISQGDLYGYTF. The CDR3 DNA reads TGTGCCAGTAGTATTAGCCAGGGTGACCTCTATGGCTACACCTTC.

This chain connects TRBV29-1 to TRBJ1-2, with D maybe TRBD1 (5 bases). With 2 bases removed from V and 3 bases from J, the gap between germline ends came to 10 bases. The CDR3 contains 13 residues. Germline CDR1 reads SQVTM; CDR2 reads ANQGSEA. The CDR3 DNA reads as TGCAGCGTTGAACGGACACAAGACTATGGCTACACCTTC. Protein sequence: CSVERTQDYGYTF.

The rearrangement links TRBV6-5 to TRBJ1-5; 7 bases are a match to TRBD1. CDR1 and CDR2 (germline): MNHEY, SVGAGI. The CDR3 totals 14 residues. The V segment lost 5 bases and the J segment 3 bases; nucleotides outside the gene matches: 4. CDR3 residues: CASSRDSYNQPQHF. The CDR3 DNA is TGTGCCAGCAGTCGGGACAGCTACAATCAGCCCCAGCATTTT.

There are a few counts of this clone. The chain combines TRBV21-1 with TRBJ2-5; no check of the table's D call, TRBD1, against the DNA was made. TRBV21-1 is given as a pseudogene. This CDR3 is built from 13 residues. CDR3 region: CASSSDRPETQYF. The CDR3 nucleotides are TGTGCCAGCAGCTCGGACAGGCCTGAGACCCAGTACTTC.

The CDR3 reads CASSLVTTGVHEQYF. CDR3 DNA sequence: TGTGCCAGCAGCTTAGTTACAACAGGGGTCCACGAGCAGTACTTC. V gene TRBV5-6 combines with J gene TRBJ2-7, with TRBD1 matching over 7 bases. The germline gives CDR1 SGHDT, CDR2 YYEEEE. CDR3 length: 15 amino acids. With 2 bases clipped from V and 5 bases from J, the junction kept 10 bases outside the gene matches.

V usage is TRBV4-1 and J usage is TRBJ1-1; possible D gene TRBD1, 6 bases. The V end lost 1 base, the J end lost 3 bases, and 12 bases lay between the germline ends. Germline V gene data show CDR1 as MGHRA and CDR2 as YSYEKL. This CDR3 comprises 15 residues. CDR3 loop: CASSQAGAGDTEAFF. DNA of the CDR3: TGCGCCAGCAGCCAAGCCGGGGCAGGGGACACTGAAGCTTTCTTT.

This clone was observed once. The rearrangement links TRBV11-2 to TRBJ2-5, with a weak D call TRBD1 (6 bases). TRBJ2-7 explains the end of the DNA better; the J call may be wrong. Germline V CDR1 and CDR2: SGHAT, FQNNGV. This CDR3 region has 14 residues. CDR3 coding DNA: TGTGCCAGCAGCGGGGGCCTCGCGGTGTCCGAGCAGTACTTC. It encodes CASSGGLAVSEQYF.

This sequence joins TRBV6-4 and TRBJ2-5; D might be TRBD1 (5 bases). Germline lookup yields CDR1 MRHNA and CDR2 SNTAGT. This CDR3 is built from 13 residues. Trimming pared 1 base from V and 5 bases from J, leaving 8 bases between. This CDR3 is CASSDWAGETQYF. In DNA form, the CDR3 reads TGTGCCAGCAGTGACTGGGCAGGGGAGACCCAGTACTTC.

Written as DNA, the CDR3 is TGTGCCAGCAGTGCAGGGCCGGGGCAGCCCCAGCATTTT. This codes for CASSAGPGQPQHF. The gene calls are TRBV2 and TRBJ1-5; the D gene is possibly TRBD1 (5 bases). The CDR3 is 13 residues long. V lost 4 bases to trimming and J lost 7 bases, with 11 bases between them. The germline V gene has CDR1 SNHLY and CDR2 FYNNEI.

This clone was seen a single time. The chain employs TRBV7-2 and TRBJ2-2; 9 bases are shared with TRBD1. V lost 11 bases and J lost 5; bases outside the gene matches: 9. CDR3 length: 14 amino acids. Germline loops: CDR1 SGHTA, CDR2 FQGNSA. The CDR3 protein is CAGETGGRTGELFF. DNA of the CDR3: TGTGCCGGGGAAACAGGGGGCCGAACCGGGGAGCTGTTTTTT.

The V and J genes are TRBV7-3 and TRBJ2-1; maybe TRBD1 (6 bases). The length of the CDR3 is 15 residues. Per the germline V gene, CDR1 is SGHTA and CDR2 is FQGTGA. Trimming removed 4 bases from V and 3 bases from J, with 13 bases in between. The CDR3 region has the DNA TGTGCCAGCAGCTCCTTGGGGGCCTACTACAATGAGCAGTTCTTC. It is translated as CASSSLGAYYNEQFF.

The table lists this clone with a count of one. J is TRBJ1-2 and V is TRBV18; a possible D gene is TRBD1 (5 bases). This CDR3 region has 16 residues. Deletions cut 0 bases from V and 8 bases from J, with 19 bases between. Germline values: CDR1 KGHSH, CDR2 LQKENI. This CDR3 is CASSPPGGGGAGGYTF. DNA for the CDR3: TGTGCCAGCTCACCACCGGGAGGCGGGGGAGCGGGCGGCTACACCTTC.

The chain has TRBV7-6 and TRBJ1-1; D remains unclear. V lost 1 base to trimming and J lost 10 bases, with 7 bases between them. CDR1 SGHVS and CDR2 FNYEAQ come from the germline V gene. The CDR3 spans 11 residues. In DNA, the CDR3 is TGTGCCAGCAGCTTAGGGACGGGAGCTTTCTTT. Its translation is CASSLGTGAFF.

The chain is built from TRBV4-2 and TRBJ2-2; D possibly corresponds to TRBD2 (5 bases). The ends were cut back, 3 bases at V and 0 bases at J, with 5 bases in the middle. The CDR3 contains 14 residues. From germline, CDR1 is LGHNA and CDR2 YNFKEQ. CDR3 region: CASSQGANTGELFF. Here the CDR3 DNA reads TGTGCCAGCAGCCAGGGAGCGAACACCGGGGAGCTGTTTTTT.